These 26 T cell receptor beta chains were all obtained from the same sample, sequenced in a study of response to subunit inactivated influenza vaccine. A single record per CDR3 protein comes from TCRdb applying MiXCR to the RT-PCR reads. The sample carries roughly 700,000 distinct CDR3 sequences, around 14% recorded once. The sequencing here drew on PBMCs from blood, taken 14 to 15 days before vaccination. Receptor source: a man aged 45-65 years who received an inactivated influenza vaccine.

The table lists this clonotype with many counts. In DNA form, the CDR3 reads TGCGCCAGCAGCTTGCAGGGGGCGCCCCACGAGCAGTACTTC. Translating it yields CASSLQGAPHEQYF. J is TRBJ2-7 and V is TRBV5-1; 8 nucleotides agree with TRBD1. This CDR3 comprises 14 residues. CDR1 and CDR2 from the germline V gene are SGHRS and YFSETQ. The J segment lost 5 bases and the V segment lost 1 base, leaving 5 bases of the junction unmatched.

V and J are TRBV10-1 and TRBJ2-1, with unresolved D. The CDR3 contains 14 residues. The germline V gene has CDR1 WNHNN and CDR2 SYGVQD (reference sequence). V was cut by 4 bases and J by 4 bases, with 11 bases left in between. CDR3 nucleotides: TGCGCCAGCAGTGGTAGCATAGGTTACAATGAGCAGTTCTTC. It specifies CASSGSIGYNEQFF.

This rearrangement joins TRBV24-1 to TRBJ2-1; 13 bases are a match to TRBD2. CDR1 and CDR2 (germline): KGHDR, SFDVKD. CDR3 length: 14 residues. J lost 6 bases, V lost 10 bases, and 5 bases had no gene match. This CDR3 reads CATGLAGRGNEQFF. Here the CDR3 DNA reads TGTGCCACGGGACTAGCGGGAAGGGGCAATGAGCAGTTCTTC.

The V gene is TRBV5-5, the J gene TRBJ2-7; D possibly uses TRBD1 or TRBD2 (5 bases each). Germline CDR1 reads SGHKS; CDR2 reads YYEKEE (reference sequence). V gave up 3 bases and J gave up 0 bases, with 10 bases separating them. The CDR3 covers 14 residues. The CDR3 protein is CASSWDLNSYEQYF. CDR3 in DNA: TGTGCCAGCAGCTGGGACCTAAACTCCTACGAGCAGTACTTC.

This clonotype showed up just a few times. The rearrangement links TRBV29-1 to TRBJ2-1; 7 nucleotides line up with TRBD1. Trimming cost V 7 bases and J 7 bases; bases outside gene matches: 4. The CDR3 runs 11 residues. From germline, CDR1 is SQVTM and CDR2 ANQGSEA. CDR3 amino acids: CSDLTGNEQFF. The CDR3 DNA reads TGCAGCGACCTGACAGGGAATGAGCAGTTCTTC.

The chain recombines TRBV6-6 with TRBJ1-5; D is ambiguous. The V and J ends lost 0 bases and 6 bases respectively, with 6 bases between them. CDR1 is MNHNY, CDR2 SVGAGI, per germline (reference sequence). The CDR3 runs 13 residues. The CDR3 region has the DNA TGTGCCAGCAGTTACTCTCCTCGTCAGCCCCAGCATTTT. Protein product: CASSYSPRQPQHF.

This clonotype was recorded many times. CDR3 sequence reads: CASSFPNTGELFF. The DNA for the CDR3 is TGTGCCAGCAGCTTTCCAAACACCGGGGAGCTGTTTTTT. The chain combines TRBV7-2 with TRBJ2-2, with no clear D. V was clipped by 3 bases and J by 2 bases, with 4 bases between them. The CDR3 sequence is 13 residues long. Germline V CDR1 and CDR2: SGHTA, FQGNSA.

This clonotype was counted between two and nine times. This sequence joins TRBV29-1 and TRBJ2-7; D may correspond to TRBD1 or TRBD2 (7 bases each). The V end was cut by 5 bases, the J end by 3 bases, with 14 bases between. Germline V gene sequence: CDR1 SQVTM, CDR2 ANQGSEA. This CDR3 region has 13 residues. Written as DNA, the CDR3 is TGCAGCGTTCTGGGGGGGACAGACTACGAGCAGTACTTC. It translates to CSVLGGTDYEQYF.

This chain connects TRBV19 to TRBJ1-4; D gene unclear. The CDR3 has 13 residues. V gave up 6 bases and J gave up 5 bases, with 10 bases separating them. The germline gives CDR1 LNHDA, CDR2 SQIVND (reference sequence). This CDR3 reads CASSGQKNEKLFF. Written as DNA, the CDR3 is TGTGCCAGTAGCGGGCAGAAGAATGAAAAACTGTTTTTT. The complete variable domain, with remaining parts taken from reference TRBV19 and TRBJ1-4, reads DGGITQSPKYLFRKEGQNVTLSCEQNLNHDAMYWYRQDPGQGLRLIYYSQIVNDFQKGDIAEGYSVSREKKESFPLTVTSAQKNPTAFYLCASSGQKNEKLFFGSGTQLSVL.

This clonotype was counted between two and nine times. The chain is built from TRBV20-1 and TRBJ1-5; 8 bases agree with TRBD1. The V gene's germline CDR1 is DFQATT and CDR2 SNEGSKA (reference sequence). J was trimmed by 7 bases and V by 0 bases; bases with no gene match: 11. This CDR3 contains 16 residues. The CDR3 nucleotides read TGCAGTGCTAGAGATCCCCTAACAGGGGGAAGGCAGCCCCAGCATTTT. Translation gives CSARDPLTGGRQPQHF.

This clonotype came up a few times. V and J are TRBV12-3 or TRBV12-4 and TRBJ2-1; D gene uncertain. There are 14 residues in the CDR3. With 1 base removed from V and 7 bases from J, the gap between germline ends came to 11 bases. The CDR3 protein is CASSLVRVRNEQFF. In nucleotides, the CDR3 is TGTGCCAGCAGTTTAGTAAGGGTGAGGAATGAGCAGTTCTTC.

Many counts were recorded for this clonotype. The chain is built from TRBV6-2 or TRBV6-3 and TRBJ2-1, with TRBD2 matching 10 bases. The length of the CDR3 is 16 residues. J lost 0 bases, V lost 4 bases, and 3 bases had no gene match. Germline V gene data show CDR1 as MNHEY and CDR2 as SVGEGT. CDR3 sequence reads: CASSWASGGSYNEQFF. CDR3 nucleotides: TGTGCCAGCAGTTGGGCTAGCGGGGGCTCCTACAATGAGCAGTTCTTC.

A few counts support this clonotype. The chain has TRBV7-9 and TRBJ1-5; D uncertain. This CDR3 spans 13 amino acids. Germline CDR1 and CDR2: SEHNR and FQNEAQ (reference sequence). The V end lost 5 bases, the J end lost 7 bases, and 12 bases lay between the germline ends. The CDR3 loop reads CASSPFGRQPQHF. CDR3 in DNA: TGTGCCAGCAGCCCCTTCGGCCGGCAGCCCCAGCATTTT.

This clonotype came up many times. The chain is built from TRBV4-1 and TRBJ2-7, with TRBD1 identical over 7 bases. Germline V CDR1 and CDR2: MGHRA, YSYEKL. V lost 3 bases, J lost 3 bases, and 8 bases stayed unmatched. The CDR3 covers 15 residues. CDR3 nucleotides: TGCGCCAGCAGCCACCAAGACAGGGCCGACTACGAGCAGTACTTC. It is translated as CASSHQDRADYEQYF.

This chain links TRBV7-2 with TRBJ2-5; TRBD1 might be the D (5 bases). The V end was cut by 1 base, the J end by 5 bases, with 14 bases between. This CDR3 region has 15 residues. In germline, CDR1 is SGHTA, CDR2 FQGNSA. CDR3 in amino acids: CASSLVRAVLETQYF. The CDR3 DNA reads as TGTGCCAGCAGCTTAGTCAGGGCAGTCTTGGAGACCCAGTACTTC.

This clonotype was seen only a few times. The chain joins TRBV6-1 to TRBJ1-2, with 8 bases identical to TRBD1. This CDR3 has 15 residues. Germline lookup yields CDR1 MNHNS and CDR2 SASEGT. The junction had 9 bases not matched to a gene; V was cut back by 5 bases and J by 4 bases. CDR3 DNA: TGTGCCAGCAGTCCAACCCGGGACAGGTCCTATGGCTACACCTTC. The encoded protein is CASSPTRDRSYGYTF.

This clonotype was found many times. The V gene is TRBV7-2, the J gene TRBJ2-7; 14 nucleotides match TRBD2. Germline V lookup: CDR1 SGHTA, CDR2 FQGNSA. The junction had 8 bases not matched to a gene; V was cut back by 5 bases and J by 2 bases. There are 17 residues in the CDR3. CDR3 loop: CASSTPGLAGVPYEQYF. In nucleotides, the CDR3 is TGTGCCAGCAGCACGCCGGGACTAGCGGGAGTCCCCTACGAGCAGTACTTC.

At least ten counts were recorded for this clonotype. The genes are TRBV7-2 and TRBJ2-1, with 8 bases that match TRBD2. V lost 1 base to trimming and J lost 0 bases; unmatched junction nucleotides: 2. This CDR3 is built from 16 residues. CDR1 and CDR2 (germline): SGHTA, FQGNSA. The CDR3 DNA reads TGTGCCAGCAGCTTAGGAGGGACTAGCTCCTACAATGAGCAGTTCTTC. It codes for CASSLGGTSSYNEQFF.

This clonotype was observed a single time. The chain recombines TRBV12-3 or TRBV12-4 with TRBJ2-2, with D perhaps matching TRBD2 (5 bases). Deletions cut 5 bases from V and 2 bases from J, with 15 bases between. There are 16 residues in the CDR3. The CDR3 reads CASSPHTGLNTGELFF. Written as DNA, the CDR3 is TGTGCCAGCAGTCCCCATACGGGGTTAAACACCGGGGAGCTGTTTTTT.

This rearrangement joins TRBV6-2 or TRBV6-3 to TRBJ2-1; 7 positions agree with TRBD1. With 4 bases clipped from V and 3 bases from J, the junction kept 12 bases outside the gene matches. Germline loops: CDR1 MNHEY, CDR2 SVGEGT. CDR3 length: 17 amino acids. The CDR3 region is CASSSPTGIGLYNEQFF. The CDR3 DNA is TGTGCCAGCAGTTCACCGACAGGGATAGGACTCTACAATGAGCAGTTCTTC.

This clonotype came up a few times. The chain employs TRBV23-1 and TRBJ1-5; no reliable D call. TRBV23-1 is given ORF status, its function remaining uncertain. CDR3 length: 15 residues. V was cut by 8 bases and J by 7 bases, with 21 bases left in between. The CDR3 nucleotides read TGCGCCAGCCTCTACCGGCCAGCGCTACGACAGCCCCAGCATTTT. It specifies CASLYRPALRQPQHF.

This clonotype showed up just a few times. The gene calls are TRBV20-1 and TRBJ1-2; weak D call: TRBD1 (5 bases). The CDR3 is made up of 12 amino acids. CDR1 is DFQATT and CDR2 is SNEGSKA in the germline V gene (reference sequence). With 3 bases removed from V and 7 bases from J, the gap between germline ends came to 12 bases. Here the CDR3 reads CSARGVGSGYTF. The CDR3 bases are TGCAGTGCTAGGGGGGTCGGCAGTGGCTACACCTTC.

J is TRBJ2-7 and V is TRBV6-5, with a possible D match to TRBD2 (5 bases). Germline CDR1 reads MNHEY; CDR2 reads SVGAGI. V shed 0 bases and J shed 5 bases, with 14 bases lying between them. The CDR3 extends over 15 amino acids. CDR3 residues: CASSYSGSGNNEQYF. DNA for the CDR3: TGTGCCAGCAGTTACTCAGGCAGCGGAAATAACGAGCAGTACTTC.

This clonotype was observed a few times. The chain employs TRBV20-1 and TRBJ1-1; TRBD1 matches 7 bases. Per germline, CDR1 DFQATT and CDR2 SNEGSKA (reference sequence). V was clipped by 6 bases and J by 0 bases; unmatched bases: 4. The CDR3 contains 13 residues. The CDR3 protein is CSAGRGLNTEAFF. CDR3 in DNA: TGCAGTGCCGGAAGGGGGCTGAACACTGAAGCTTTCTTT.

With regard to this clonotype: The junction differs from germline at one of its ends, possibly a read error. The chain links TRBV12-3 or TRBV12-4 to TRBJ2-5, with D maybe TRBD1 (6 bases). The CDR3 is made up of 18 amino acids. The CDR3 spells CASCLVLGRGQGPETQYF. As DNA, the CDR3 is TGTGCCAGCTGTTTAGTCTTGGGCAGGGGCCAAGGGCCGGAGACCCAGTACTTC.

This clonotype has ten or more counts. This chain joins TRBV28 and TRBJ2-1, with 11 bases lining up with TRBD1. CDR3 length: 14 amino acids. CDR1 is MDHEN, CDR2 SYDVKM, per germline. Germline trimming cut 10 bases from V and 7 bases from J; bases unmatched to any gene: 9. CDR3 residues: CAIRTGGDHNEQFF. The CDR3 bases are TGTGCCATTCGGACAGGGGGCGATCATAATGAGCAGTTCTTC.